The 6 T cell receptor beta chains in this list originate from one sample, sequenced in a study of Ad26.COV2.S vaccination and SARS-CoV-2 variants. The treatment is: around 19 received Ad26.COV2.S at low or high dose, single or two shots; roughly five received placebo; per-sample allocation not given. The investigators took samples on day 63 after the first vaccine or placebo injection. Libraries were prepared by immunoSEQ multiplex PCR; TCRdb keeps only in-frame clonotypes and omits some of them. The profile covers more than 400,000 clones, with about 90% appearing a single time and about 1.7% taken by the ten largest. The sample was peripheral blood, taken in a trial of Ad26.COV2.S vaccine versus placebo. All receptors derive from a person aged 18-65 years who received the Ad26.COV2.S COVID-19 vaccine or a placebo.

The chain employs TRBV4-3 and TRBJ2-5; TRBD2 matches at 11 bases. V lost 1 base to trimming and J lost 2 bases; unmatched junction nucleotides: 0. This CDR3 has 15 amino acids. Germline-derived CDR1 and CDR2 are LGHNA and YSLEER. The DNA of the CDR3 is TGCGCCAGCAGCCAAGGACTAGCGGGGCAAGAGACCCAGTACTTC. Its translation is CASSQGLAGQETQYF.

The chain combines TRBV5-4 with TRBJ1-6, with 9 bases identical to TRBD1. Germline V gene lookup returns CDR1 SGHNT and CDR2 YYREEE (reference sequence). V lost 0 bases to trimming and J lost 5 bases; unmatched junction nucleotides: 0. This CDR3 spans 15 amino acids. The CDR3 sequence: CASSLGDRDNSPLHF. The DNA of the CDR3 is TGTGCCAGCAGCTTGGGGGACAGGGATAATTCACCCCTCCACTTT.

This chain joins TRBV12-3 or TRBV12-4 and TRBJ1-2, with 7 bases identical to TRBD1. The CDR3 runs 13 residues. J lost 6 bases, V lost 3 bases, and 4 bases had no gene match. CDR3 nucleotide sequence: TGTGCCAGCAGTTTTAACAGGGGAGATGGCTACACCTTC. Protein sequence: CASSFNRGDGYTF.

The rearrangement uses TRBV3-1 (or the pseudogene TRBV3-2) and TRBJ2-7, with 10 bases fitting TRBD2. Looked up from germline, CDR1 is LGHDT and CDR2 is YNNKEL (reference sequence). The CDR3 length is 18 residues. The J segment lost 3 bases and the V segment lost 6 bases, leaving 17 bases of the junction unmatched. Written as DNA, the CDR3 is TGTGCCAGCAGACTACCAGCTTACCTAGCGGGGGTAGGCTACGAGCAGTACTTC. This translates into CASRLPAYLAGVGYEQYF.

This clone was observed a few times. The V gene is TRBV7-8, the J gene TRBJ1-2; D not certain. V lost 0 bases to trimming and J lost 4 bases, with 18 bases between them. Germline V gene lookup returns CDR1 SGHVS and CDR2 FQNEAQ. This CDR3 comprises 17 residues. CDR3 amino acids: CASSLAPQAAPVYGYTF. The CDR3 DNA follows: TGTGCCAGCAGCTTAGCCCCTCAGGCCGCTCCCGTCTATGGCTACACCTTC.

This clone showed up just once. CDR3 bases: TGTGCCAGCAGTGCGGGGACACCAGGGGATACGCAGTATTTT. Protein sequence: CASSAGTPGDTQYF. The chain uses TRBV2 and TRBJ2-3; D perhaps matches TRBD1 (6 bases). The V gene lost 4 bases and the J gene lost 6 bases, with 14 bases spanning the gap. The CDR3 is 14 amino acids. CDR1 is SNHLY, CDR2 FYNNEI, per germline.